The 32 T cell receptor beta chains below were found in one sample sequenced in a study of blood T cells in healthy people across ages. A second 7 to 11 cycle PCR used barcoded and J-beta primers. Via MiXCR, TCRdb re-called the 5' RACE reads, giving one row per CDR3 protein. This table has 1.5 million to 2 million distinct CDR3 sequences, about 49% appearing once. The sample consisted of blood. These receptors were collected from a woman aged 40 to 50 in good health.

About this clonotype itself: One end of the junction does not line up with germline, which may come from a read error. This sequence joins TRBV4-3 and TRBJ2-7; 11 bases align to TRBD2. The CDR3 is 15 amino acids. CDR1 and CDR2 from the germline V gene are LGHNA and YSLEER. CDR3 in amino acids: CASSHRTSGYNEQHF. DNA for the CDR3: TGCGCCAGCAGCCACCGGACTAGCGGGTACAATGAGCAGCACTTC.

In regard to this clonotype: A junction end diverges from the germline sequence, so it may reflect a read error. The gene calls are TRBV12-3 or TRBV12-4 and TRBJ2-6, with a possible D match to TRBD1 (7 bases). This CDR3 is 15 amino acids long. DNA of the CDR3: TGTGCCAGCATGGACAGGTGGTGGGGGGCCAACGTCCTGATTTTC. Translated: CASMDRWWGANVLIF.

Only a few counts were recorded for this clonotype. This chain links TRBV6-5 with TRBJ2-7, with a weak D call TRBD1 (6 bases). Trimming removed 7 bases at V and 0 bases at J, with 13 bases between. The CDR3 runs to 14 residues. Looked up from germline, CDR1 is MNHEY and CDR2 is SVGAGI. The CDR3 is CASTKTGPSYEQYF. For the CDR3, the DNA is TGTGCCAGCACCAAAACAGGGCCCTCCTACGAGCAGTACTTC.

The DNA of the CDR3 is TGTGCCAGCAGCGTAGGATCCGGCAATTCACCCCTCCACTTT. Its protein is CASSVGSGNSPLHF. The chain is built from TRBV9 and TRBJ1-6; D gene ambiguous. In germline, CDR1 is SGDLS, CDR2 YYNGEE. The CDR3 is 14 residues long. The V end was cut by 0 bases, the J end by 7 bases, with 8 bases between.

Only a few counts were recorded for this clonotype. This chain connects TRBV9 to TRBJ2-1; no firm D call. The germline V gene encodes CDR1 SGDLS and CDR2 YYNGEE. Trimming shortened V by 2 bases and J by 2 bases, and 5 bases separated the two germline ends. The CDR3 totals 13 residues. The CDR3 is CASSVETYNEQFF. The CDR3 coding sequence is TGTGCCAGCAGCGTCGAGACCTACAATGAGCAGTTCTTC.

This clonotype was found a few times. This rearrangement joins TRBV5-5 to TRBJ2-4; possible D gene TRBD1, 6 bases. The tail of the sequence fits TRBJ2-7 better, so the J call may be wrong. Germline loops: CDR1 SGHKS, CDR2 YYEKEE (reference sequence). This CDR3 has 14 amino acids. The CDR3 sequence: CASSSPTGPSEQYF. CDR3 DNA: TGTGCCAGCAGCTCCCCGACAGGACCCTCCGAGCAGTACTTC.

This clonotype was seen once. One junction end disagrees with the germline gene, perhaps due to a read error. The gene calls are TRBV12-3 or TRBV12-4 and TRBJ2-2; D possibly corresponds to TRBD1 (6 bases). This CDR3 has 16 residues. CDR3 nucleotides: TGTGCCAGCAGTTTAAGAGGGCAGGGGAACACCGGGGAGTTGTTTTTT. Translated: CASSLRGQGNTGELFF.

The chain employs TRBV12-3 or TRBV12-4 and TRBJ2-7, with TRBD1 identical over 11 bases. After removal of 8 bases from V and 2 bases from J, the junction contained 5 bases not matched to a gene. CDR3 size: 14 residues. This CDR3 reads CASADRGRAYEQYF. The CDR3, as DNA: TGTGCCAGCGCGGACAGGGGGCGAGCCTACGAGCAGTACTTC.

The gene calls are TRBV24-1 and TRBJ1-1; no clear D. The CDR3 extends over 13 amino acids. V was pared by 4 bases and J by 6 bases, with 11 bases between. Per the germline V gene, CDR1 is KGHDR and CDR2 is SFDVKD. Here the CDR3 reads CATSDAGSAEAFF. The CDR3 DNA reads as TGTGCCACCAGTGACGCAGGTAGCGCTGAAGCTTTCTTT.

This clonotype was detected a few times. This sequence joins TRBV7-2 and TRBJ2-7, with TRBD2 matching over 10 bases. The trim removed 1 base at V and 2 bases at J, leaving 2 bases unmatched. Per germline, CDR1 SGHTA and CDR2 FQGNSA. The CDR3 length is 15 residues. CDR3 nucleotide sequence: TGTGCCAGCAGCTTAGTAAGCGGGGGGGCCTACGAGCAGTACTTC. It yields the protein CASSLVSGGAYEQYF.

This clonotype occurred a few times. The CDR3: CASSLERGLAGATSTDTQYF. The CDR3 nucleotides are TGTGCCAGCAGCTTAGAGAGGGGGCTAGCGGGGGCCACTAGCACAGATACGCAGTATTTT. This chain uses TRBV7-2 with TRBJ2-3; 10 nucleotides align to TRBD2. Germline-derived CDR1 and CDR2 are SGHTA and FQGNSA. V shed 1 base and J 0 bases; nucleotides not matched to a gene: 13. The CDR3 totals 20 residues.

This clonotype was recorded a few times. The J gene is TRBJ2-1, the V gene TRBV6-5; 8 bases line up with TRBD2. V shed 4 bases, J shed 5 bases, and the junction held 4 bases outside the gene matches. The CDR3 sequence is 14 residues long. Germline CDR1 reads MNHEY; CDR2 reads SVGAGI. CDR3 region: CASSSGGEDNEQFF. CDR3 bases: TGTGCCAGCAGTTCCGGGGGGGAGGACAATGAGCAGTTCTTC.

The genes are TRBV13 and TRBJ2-7; 8 nucleotides match TRBD2. This CDR3 is built from 15 residues. Germline CDR1 is PRHDT and CDR2 is FYEKMQ (reference sequence). V shed 1 base, J shed 2 bases, and the junction held 4 bases outside the gene matches. CDR3 protein: CASSLDGGVPYEQYF. The CDR3 DNA is TGTGCCAGCAGCTTAGACGGGGGGGTCCCCTACGAGCAGTACTTC.

The V and J genes are TRBV24-1 and TRBJ2-5; 11 nucleotides match TRBD1. The germline CDR1 and CDR2 sequences are KGHDR and SFDVKD. Germline trimming cut 3 bases from V and 5 bases from J; bases unmatched to any gene: 4. This CDR3 has 15 amino acids. The DNA of the CDR3 is TGTGCCACCAGTGATCCGGACAGGGGGCACGAGACCCAGTACTTC. Encoded protein: CATSDPDRGHETQYF.

The J gene is TRBJ1-4, the V gene TRBV15; 7 nucleotides align to TRBD1. Germline V gene data show CDR1 as LNHNV and CDR2 as YYDKDF (reference sequence). V lost 0 bases, J lost 5 bases, and 6 bases stayed unmatched. This CDR3 has 16 residues. CDR3 nucleotides: TGTGCCACCAGCAGAGATGCGAGGGACAGAAATGAAAAACTGTTTTTT. Protein sequence: CATSRDARDRNEKLFF.

As for this clonotype: No DNA is shown, since the ends of the CDR3 on it are uncertain; the CDR3 is the one TCRdb lists. The chain joins TRBV4-2 to TRBJ2-5; the DNA was not used to check the table's D call, TRBD2. The length of the CDR3 is 16 amino acids, counting both ends. CDR1 is LGHNA, CDR2 YNFKEQ, per germline. This chain's CDR3 is CASSHTSAAAQETQYF.

This clonotype occurred a few times. The J gene is TRBJ2-5, the V gene TRBV20-1, with TRBD1 matching 9 bases. In germline, CDR1 is DFQATT, CDR2 SNEGSKA (reference sequence). Trimming cost V 5 bases and J 5 bases; bases outside gene matches: 15. The CDR3 consists of 16 residues. The CDR3 spells CSAPDLFGQGIETQYF. CDR3 in DNA: TGCAGTGCTCCCGACTTATTCGGACAGGGGATTGAGACCCAGTACTTC.

The chain combines TRBV7-2 with TRBJ2-5, with TRBD1 identical over 9 bases. V was pared by 5 bases and J by 3 bases, with 22 bases of the junction left unmatched. CDR1 SGHTA and CDR2 FQGNSA come from the germline V gene. The CDR3 has 20 residues. CDR3 sequence (DNA): TGTGCCAGCAGCGGGGGGGCGAGTGGGACAGGGCTATCTTCAAAAGAGACCCAGTACTTC. Its protein is CASSGGASGTGLSSKETQYF.

The chain combines TRBV20-1 with TRBJ2-4; 11 nucleotides match TRBD1. The better agreement between TRBJ2-7 and the DNA end casts doubt on the J call. Germline V CDR1 and CDR2: DFQATT, SNEGSKA (reference sequence). The CDR3 is 14 amino acids. CDR3 sequence reads: CSALRDRGFGEQYF. CDR3 in DNA: TGCAGTGCTCTCCGGGACAGGGGGTTTGGCGAGCAGTACTTC.

The chain links TRBV6-2 or TRBV6-3 to TRBJ2-5; D uncertain. There are 12 residues in the CDR3. V was trimmed by 6 bases and J by 5 bases, leaving 10 bases between them. From germline, CDR1 is MNHEY and CDR2 SVGEGT. The DNA for the CDR3 is TGTGCCAGCAGCCGCGATTCGGAGACCCAGTACTTC. Translating it yields CASSRDSETQYF.

The chain recombines TRBV21-1 with TRBJ1-5. TRBV21-1 is marked as a pseudogene. This CDR3 comprises 16 residues. CDR3 DNA: TGTGCCAGCAGCAAGGTTACCGACGGCCACAATCAGCCCCAGCATTTT. This sequence encodes CASSKVTDGHNQPQHF.

The V call is TRBV7-9, the J call TRBJ1-4; 9 nucleotides match TRBD1. The CDR3 sequence is 15 residues long. Germline values: CDR1 SEHNR, CDR2 FQNEAQ (reference sequence). V lost 5 bases to trimming and J lost 6 bases; unmatched junction nucleotides: 7. In DNA form, the CDR3 reads TGTGCCAGCAGCCGGTACAGGGGGCAGGATGAAAAACTGTTTTTT. The encoded protein is CASSRYRGQDEKLFF.

This clonotype was counted at least ten times. The genes are TRBV6-1 and TRBJ2-5; D is ambiguous. This CDR3 is 14 amino acids long. Trimming shortened V by 2 bases and J by 2 bases, and 9 bases separated the two germline ends. Germline values: CDR1 MNHNS, CDR2 SASEGT. The CDR3 DNA follows: TGTGCCAGCAGTGAATGGGGTTCTCAAGAGACCCAGTACTTC. Translation gives CASSEWGSQETQYF.

The genes are TRBV6-5 and TRBJ1-2; D gene ambiguous. CDR1 is MNHEY, CDR2 SVGAGI, per germline. V was cut by 4 bases and J by 4 bases, with 7 bases left in between. This CDR3 is 12 amino acids long. Here the CDR3 reads CASSSSVYGYTF. The CDR3 coding sequence is TGTGCCAGCAGTTCCTCGGTCTATGGCTACACCTTC.

V gene TRBV4-1 combines with J gene TRBJ2-5; 8 nucleotides agree with TRBD2. The CDR3 is made up of 17 amino acids. V lost 2 bases, J lost 3 bases, and 11 bases stayed unmatched. Germline V CDR1 and CDR2: MGHRA, YSYEKL. The CDR3 protein is CASSQPPQAGDKETQYF. DNA for the CDR3: TGCGCCAGCAGCCAACCTCCCCAAGCGGGGGATAAAGAGACCCAGTACTTC.

The chain links TRBV20-1 to TRBJ2-4, with D possibly being TRBD2 (6 bases). The DNA end is a closer match to TRBJ2-7, so the J assignment may be wrong. Germline CDR1 reads DFQATT; CDR2 reads SNEGSKA (reference sequence). The CDR3 is 16 residues long. The CDR3 DNA sequence: TGCAGTGCTAGAGTGGGGCTGGAGGGCCCCTACTACGAGCAGTACTTC. Protein sequence: CSARVGLEGPYYEQYF.

This rearrangement joins TRBV20-1 to TRBJ2-5; perhaps TRBD1 as D (6 bases). V lost 5 bases and J 2 bases, leaving 15 bases between the germline ends. The CDR3 has 14 residues. In germline, CDR1 is DFQATT, CDR2 SNEGSKA (reference sequence). The CDR3 is CSAGETGKQETQYF. The CDR3 region has the DNA TGCAGTGCTGGGGAGACAGGCAAACAAGAGACCCAGTACTTC.

The chain joins TRBV29-1 to TRBJ2-7; D remains unclear. CDR1 SQVTM and CDR2 ANQGSEA come from the germline V gene. V was cut by 3 bases and J by 6 bases, with 3 bases left in between. The CDR3 length is 9 residues. CDR3 sequence: CSVDFEQYF. The CDR3 DNA follows: TGCAGCGTTGATTTCGAGCAGTACTTC.

This chain joins TRBV12-3 or TRBV12-4 and TRBJ1-4; TRBD1 is a possible D gene (6 bases). Trimming took 4 bases from V and 8 from J, leaving 14 bases between them. CDR3 length: 14 residues. The CDR3 sequence: CASSSAGAGEKLFF. CDR3 nucleotides: TGTGCCAGCAGTTCGGCAGGGGCAGGCGAAAAACTGTTTTTT.

The chain is built from TRBV7-9 and TRBJ2-7, with D possibly being TRBD1 (6 bases). The CDR3 is 15 amino acids. The V and J ends lost 5 bases and 3 bases respectively, with 17 bases between them. Germline V gene sequence: CDR1 SEHNR, CDR2 FQNEAQ (reference sequence). The CDR3 protein is CASSRTTGTLYEQYF. The CDR3 DNA reads as TGTGCCAGCAGCCGTACCACAGGGACCCTCTACGAGCAGTACTTC.

The chain joins TRBV2 to TRBJ2-7, with D perhaps given as TRBD1 or TRBD2 (5 bases each). Between the trimmed V and J ends, which lost 7 bases and 6 bases, there was a span of 13 bases. This CDR3 is built from 12 residues. CDR1 is SNHLY and CDR2 is FYNNEI in the germline V gene. For the CDR3, the DNA is TGTGCCAGCATAGCCGGGACGGTCGAGCAGTACTTC. Translation gives CASIAGTVEQYF.

This clonotype has only a few counts. The chain joins TRBV10-3 to TRBJ2-3; D unresolved. The CDR3 sequence is 14 residues long. Trimming took off 2 bases at V and 0 bases at J, with 6 bases between the two ends. Germline CDR1 and CDR2: ENHRY and SYGVKD. CDR3 sequence reads: CAISENDSTDTQYF. CDR3 DNA sequence: TGTGCCATCAGTGAGAACGACAGCACAGATACGCAGTATTTT.